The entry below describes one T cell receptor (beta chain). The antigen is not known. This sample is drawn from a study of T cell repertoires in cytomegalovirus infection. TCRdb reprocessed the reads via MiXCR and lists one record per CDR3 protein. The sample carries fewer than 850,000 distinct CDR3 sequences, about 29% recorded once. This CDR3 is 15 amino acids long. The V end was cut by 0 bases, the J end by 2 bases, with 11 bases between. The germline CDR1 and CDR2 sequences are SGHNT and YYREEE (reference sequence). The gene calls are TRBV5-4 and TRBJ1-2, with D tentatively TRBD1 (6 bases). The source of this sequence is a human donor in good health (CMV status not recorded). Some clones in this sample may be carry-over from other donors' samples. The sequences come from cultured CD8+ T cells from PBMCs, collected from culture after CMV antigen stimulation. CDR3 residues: CASSLALQGNYGYTF. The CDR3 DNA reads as TGTGCCAGCAGCTTGGCGTTGCAGGGGAACTATGGCTACACCTTC.